The next 11 T cell receptor beta chains were all read from a single sample in a study of blood T cell repertoires in COVID-19. Clones were sequenced by immunoSEQ multiplex PCR, and TCRdb holds only the in-frame ones, with some missing. Altogether about 70,000 clones are present, 70% to 90% being singletons, with the ten largest covering roughly 12%. The source material was peripheral blood. These receptors all come from a human donor in a cohort sampled during active COVID-19.

The CDR3 nucleotides read TGTGCCAGCAGCTTAGTAGGCCTACGGAGCGAGCAGTACTTC. Translating it yields CASSLVGLRSEQYF. This chain uses TRBV7-8 with TRBJ2-7; no definite D call. Per the germline V gene, CDR1 is SGHVS and CDR2 is FQNEAQ. With 1 base removed from V and 6 bases from J, the gap between germline ends came to 13 bases. This CDR3 has 14 residues.

This chain connects TRBV2 to TRBJ2-7; D unclear. This CDR3 comprises 13 residues. Per germline, CDR1 SNHLY and CDR2 FYNNEI. V dropped 3 bases and J dropped 1 base, with 7 bases sitting between them. In DNA form, the CDR3 reads TGTGCCAGCAGTGAGGGCAGTTCCTACGAGCAGTACTTC. Residues: CASSEGSSYEQYF.

V and J are TRBV7-9 and TRBJ1-5, with D possibly being TRBD1 (5 bases). The CDR3 spans 17 residues. The germline V and J ends were trimmed by 0 bases and 4 bases, with 16 bases remaining between them. Germline lookup yields CDR1 SEHNR and CDR2 FQNEAQ (reference sequence). The CDR3 protein is CASSLAMGDSLNQPQHF. CDR3 bases: TGTGCCAGCAGCTTAGCGATGGGTGACAGCCTTAATCAGCCCCAGCATTTT. The full variable domain, with the rest looked up from reference TRBV7-9 and TRBJ1-5, is DTGVSQNPRHKITKRGQNVTFRCDPISEHNRLYWYRQTLGQGPEFLTYFQNEAQLEKSRLLSDRFSAERPKGSFSTLEIQRTEQGDSAMYLCASSLAMGDSLNQPQHFGDGTRLSIL.

This clone was seen just once. Sequence at one end of the junction differs from germline and may be a read error. The same CDR3 also results from other DNA sequences found in this sample. V and J are TRBV7-9 and TRBJ1-2; TRBD1 aligns across 7 bases. The CDR3 has 15 amino acids. Germline V lookup: CDR1 SEHNR, CDR2 FQNEAQ (reference sequence). The CDR3 is CASSLAQEGASGYTF. CDR3 sequence (DNA): TGTGCCAGCAGTTTAGCGCAGGAGGGGGCGAGTGGCTACACCTTC.

The gene calls are TRBV5-1 and TRBJ2-2; D is perhaps TRBD2 (7 bases). The CDR3 extends over 16 amino acids. The germline gives CDR1 SGHRS, CDR2 YFSETQ. V dropped 5 bases and J dropped 5 bases, with 19 bases sitting between them. The CDR3 sequence is CASRPGEGRPTGELFF. CDR3 nucleotides: TGCGCCAGCAGACCAGGGGAGGGGAGGCCTACCGGGGAGCTGTTTTTT.

The rearrangement joins TRBV7-9 to TRBJ2-7; tentative D call: TRBD2 (5 bases). The germline V gene has CDR1 SEHNR and CDR2 FQNEAQ (reference sequence). Trimming shortened V by 3 bases and J by 2 bases, and 11 bases separated the two germline ends. There are 14 residues in the CDR3. CDR3 region: CASSFGGAAYEQYF. In DNA, the CDR3 is TGTGCCAGCAGCTTCGGAGGCGCCGCCTACGAGCAGTACTTC.

V is TRBV10-1 and J is TRBJ2-3; 14 bases line up with TRBD2. Looked up from germline, CDR1 is WNHNN and CDR2 is SYGVQD (reference sequence). The CDR3 runs 16 residues. J lost 9 bases, V lost 4 bases, and 9 bases had no gene match. The CDR3 loop reads CASSGGLAGGTGTQYF. The CDR3 DNA sequence: TGCGCCAGCAGTGGCGGACTAGCGGGGGGAACGGGGACGCAGTATTTT.

The CDR3 nucleotides read TGTGCCAGTCTCCAGGACAGCCCTAAAGGTTATAATTCACCCCTCCACTTT. Its translation: CASLQDSPKGYNSPLHF. The rearrangement uses TRBV19 and TRBJ1-6; D perhaps matches TRBD1 (6 bases). There are 17 residues in the CDR3. V lost 8 bases, J lost 4 bases, and 21 bases lay in between. CDR1 is LNHDA, CDR2 SQIVND, per germline (reference sequence).

This chain connects TRBV7-2 to TRBJ2-1; 7 nucleotides match TRBD2. The CDR3 is made up of 15 amino acids. V was pared by 5 bases and J by 6 bases, with 10 bases of the junction left unmatched. Germline CDR1 SGHTA, CDR2 FQGNSA. CDR3 in DNA: TGTGCCAGCAGCCCGGCCCCGGCTAGCGGCAATGAGCAGTTCTTC. Protein sequence: CASSPAPASGNEQFF.

This clone was picked up one time. The chain couples TRBV18 to TRBJ1-2, with 8 bases fitting TRBD1. V was pared by 0 bases and J by 7 bases, with 10 bases of the junction left unmatched. CDR3 length: 16 residues. CDR1 is KGHSH, CDR2 LQKENI, per germline. This CDR3 is CASSPPAPGGVGGYTF. In DNA, the CDR3 is TGTGCCAGCTCACCACCAGCCCCAGGGGGCGTGGGTGGCTACACCTTC.

V is TRBV19 and J is TRBJ1-2, with D perhaps matching TRBD1 (5 bases). This CDR3 region has 13 residues. The V end was cut by 4 bases, the J end by 4 bases, with 10 bases between. Germline V lookup: CDR1 LNHDA, CDR2 SQIVND (reference sequence). The CDR3 DNA reads TGTGCCAGTAGTACAGGGATGGTCTATGGCTACACCTTC. It translates to CASSTGMVYGYTF.